This T cell receptor beta chain was recorded in a study of OX40 agonist ivuxolimab in advanced cancers. Notes on the research overall: Ivuxolimab, which targeted the costimulatory receptor OX40 (CD134), was an agonistic, fully human IgG2 monoclonal antibody. Intravenous ivuxolimab was administered to patients every 2 weeks at six dose levels: 0.01, 0.1, 0.3, 1.5, 3 and 10 mg/kg. Of the roughly 54 patients in dose escalation, about 20 had hepatocellular carcinoma, approximately 15 had melanoma, 9 had renal cell carcinoma and 9 had head and neck cancer. In the dose-escalation cohort, approximately 83% of patients were male, and the mean age was around 60 years with a range of roughly 20 to 79. Prior anti-PD-1, anti-PD-L1 or anti-CTLA-4 therapy was permitted, and 40% of dose-escalation patients had received checkpoint inhibitors. Partial responses occurred in three dose-escalation patients: two with cutaneous melanoma and one with hepatocellular carcinoma. Peripheral TCRbeta sequencing aimed to test whether ivuxolimab altered TCR sequence diversity and caused clonal T-cell expansion. The paper reports the monotherapy dose-escalation portion (N of about 47 patients) of the phase I ivuxolimab trial. Overall study results and their limits: In partial responders in the 0.1-3.0 mg/kg groups, normalized peripheral clonal expansion was found to be among the lowest, especially among CD8+ T cells. After ivuxolimab, more expanded clones were found on average in CD8+ T cells than in CD4+ T cells. Low levels of normalized T-cell clonal expansion were also shown by some nonresponding patients. At doses from 0.1 to 3.0 mg/kg, clonal expansion was seen in both CD4+ and CD8+ blood T cells between baseline and week 6. The antigen specificity of the peripheral T cells that underwent clonal expansion was not determined.

Points on this clone: Its recognized antigen is unknown. Per-base qualities were not stored, and no clone one base away is much larger.

CDR1 and CDR2, looked up from the germline V gene, are SGHRS and YFSETQ. Trimming costs V 2 bases and J 3 bases, and their ends lie 9 bases apart. The CDR3 contains 13 residues, cysteine and phenylalanine counted. Only the CDR3 DNA is retained, 39 bases long and in frame from the first base. Genomic DNA was isolated from the sorted cells so that the TCRbeta CDR3 region could be sequenced. The immunoSEQ Assay was used to sequence the TCRbeta CDR3 regions. The table was pulled from immuneACCESS by TCRdb, which kept in-frame rearrangements only. Such tables lose some clones; where checked, under half of the loss comes from unresolved V genes, and the rest has no known cause. The sample records almost 50,000 clones, approximately 90% of which are singletons. Clones ranked in the top ten supply about 48% of the sample. Patients with a history of autoimmune disease or receiving systemic immunosuppression were excluded from the trial. Peripheral blood for TCR sequencing was drawn from every dose cohort at baseline, at cycle 4 day 1 and at cycle 7 day 1. The samples were taken from a phase I, first-in-human, multicenter, open-label dose-escalation trial of ivuxolimab. Adults with locally advanced or metastatic melanoma, renal cell, hepatocellular, or head and neck squamous cell carcinoma were enrolled in the trial. Before TCR sequencing, CD4+ T cells and CD8+ T cells from peripheral blood were sorted into separate populations.

Sequenced material: CD4+ or CD8+ T cells sorted from blood, taken in a trial of the OX40 agonist ivuxolimab. The rearranged segments are TRBV5-1 and TRBJ2-7; no confident D gene assignment can be made. This TCR was sampled from an adult with an advanced solid tumor such as melanoma, head and neck, liver or kidney cancer. The nucleotides are TGCGCCAGCAGCTTTGGCGCGGACTACGAGCAGTACTTC. The encoded protein is CASSFGADYEQYF.